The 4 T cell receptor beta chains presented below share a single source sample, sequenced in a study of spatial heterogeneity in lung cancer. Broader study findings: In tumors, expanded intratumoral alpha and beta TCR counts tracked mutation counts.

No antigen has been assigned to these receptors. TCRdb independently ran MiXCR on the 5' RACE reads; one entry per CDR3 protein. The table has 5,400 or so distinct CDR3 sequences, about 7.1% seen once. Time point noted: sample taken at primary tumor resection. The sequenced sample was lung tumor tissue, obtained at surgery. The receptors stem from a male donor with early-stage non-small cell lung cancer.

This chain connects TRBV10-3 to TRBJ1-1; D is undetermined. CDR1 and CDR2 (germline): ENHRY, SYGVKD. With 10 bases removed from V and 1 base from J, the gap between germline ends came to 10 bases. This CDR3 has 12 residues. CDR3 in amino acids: CATHPGNTEAFF. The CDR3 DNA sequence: TGTGCCACCCATCCAGGGAACACTGAAGCTTTCTTT.

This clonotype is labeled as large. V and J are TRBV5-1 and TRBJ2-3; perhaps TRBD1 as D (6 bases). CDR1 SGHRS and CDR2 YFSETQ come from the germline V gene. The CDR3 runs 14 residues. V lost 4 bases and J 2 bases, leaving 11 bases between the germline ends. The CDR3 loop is CASSVGQFTDTQYF. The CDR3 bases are TGCGCCAGCAGCGTAGGACAGTTCACAGATACGCAGTATTTT.

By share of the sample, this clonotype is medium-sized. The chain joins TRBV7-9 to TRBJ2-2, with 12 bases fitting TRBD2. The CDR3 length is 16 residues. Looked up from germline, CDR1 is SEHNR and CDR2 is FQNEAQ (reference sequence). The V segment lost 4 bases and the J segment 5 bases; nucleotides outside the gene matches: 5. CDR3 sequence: CASSSLAGGRTGELFF. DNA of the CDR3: TGTGCCAGCAGCTCCCTAGCGGGAGGGAGGACCGGGGAGCTGTTTTTT. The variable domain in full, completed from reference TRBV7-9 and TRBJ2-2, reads DTGVSQNPRHKITKRGQNVTFRCDPISEHNRLYWYRQTLGQGPEFLTYFQNEAQLEKSRLLSDRFSAERPKGSFSTLEIQRTEQGDSAMYLCASSSLAGGRTGELFFGEGSRLTVL.

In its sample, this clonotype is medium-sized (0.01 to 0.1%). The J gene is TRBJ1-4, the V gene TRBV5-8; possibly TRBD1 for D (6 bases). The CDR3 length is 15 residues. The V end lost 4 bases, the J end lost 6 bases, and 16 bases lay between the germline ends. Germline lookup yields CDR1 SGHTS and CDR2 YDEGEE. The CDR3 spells CASSAGQSTDEKLFF. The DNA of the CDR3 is TGTGCCAGCAGCGCCGGACAGTCGACTGATGAAAAACTGTTTTTT.